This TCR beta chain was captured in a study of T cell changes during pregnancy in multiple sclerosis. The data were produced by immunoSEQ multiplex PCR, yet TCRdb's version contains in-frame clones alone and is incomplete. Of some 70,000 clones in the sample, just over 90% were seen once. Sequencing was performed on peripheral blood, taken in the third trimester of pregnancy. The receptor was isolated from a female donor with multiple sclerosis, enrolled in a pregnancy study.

The chain's CDR3 is CASSDRGRSQPQHF. In DNA, the CDR3 is TGTGCCAGCTCGGACAGGGGTAGGAGTCAGCCCCAGCATTTT. The chain combines TRBV2 with TRBJ1-5; 9 positions match TRBD1. Germline V CDR1 and CDR2: SNHLY, FYNNEI. The CDR3 contains 14 residues. J lost 6 bases, V lost 8 bases, and 8 bases had no gene match.